This record covers a single T cell receptor (beta chain). Its specificity is unknown. This record belongs to a study of shared clonotypes between healthy human individuals. Study summary: Per donor, three plates held CD4 naive cells, three held CD4 memory, two held CD8 naive and one held CD8 memory. Findings and limits, study-wide: Among a few donors, roughly 5.5% of naive CD4 clonotypes were found in common. Clonotypes which were not shared had lower generation probabilities than clonotypes that all four donors shared.

Germline CDR1 MGHRA, CDR2 YSYEKL. V lost 4 bases, J lost 2 bases, and 15 bases lay in between. The CDR3 has 16 amino acids. Naive CD8 isolation took CD45RO-negative cells positively selected for CCR7 and excluded terminally differentiated effector memory CD45RA+ cells. Assay used: immunoSEQ multiplex PCR; TCRdb lists only in-frame clones, some missing. The sample has around 2,000,000 clones; about 95% are singletons. Sequencing input: naive CD8+ T cells sorted from blood. This clonotype was obtained from a man aged 18 to 29 in good health. V and J are TRBV4-1 and TRBJ1-5; D unresolved. This CDR3 is CASSPLVGGGNQPQHF. CDR3 nucleotide sequence: TGCGCCAGCAGCCCCCTTGTCGGTGGGGGCAATCAGCCCCAGCATTTT.